The T cell receptor (beta chain) described here comes from a study of cytomegalovirus exposure and HLA in healthy donors. Study-wide findings and caveats: Most TCR sequences proved rare, with some public TCRs found in many donors. TRBV6-2, TRBV6-3 and some other V segments were unresolvable in 87-base-pair reads.

Note on this clone: The antigen is undetermined.

Primers included in the PCR were 60 Vbeta and 13 Jbeta primers. Source study methods: An analysis performed later counted about 80 million unique TCR beta chains (approximately 11 million of them shared). Sequencing was performed with immunoSEQ multiplex PCR; in TCRdb, only in-frame clones are kept and a portion is missing. V, J and clone size are those of that table, while D and trimming were read from the DNA. The profile shows under 150,000 clones, around two thirds of them singletons. V lost 0 bases and J 6 bases, leaving 13 bases between the germline ends. Germline V CDR1 and CDR2: SGHRS, YFSETQ. This CDR3 is 14 amino acids long.

The sequenced sample consisted of PBMCs. This chain uses TRBV5-1 with TRBJ2-7; D might be TRBD2 (7 bases). This sequence was found in a human donor in good health. The CDR3, as DNA: TGCGCCAGCAGCTTGGCCGGGGGCGGGGGCGAGCAGTACTTC. As protein: CASSLAGGGGEQYF. The variable domain in full, with the rest retrieved from reference TRBV5-1 and TRBJ2-7, is KAGVTQTPRYLIKTRGQQVTLSCSPISGHRSVSWYQQTPGQGLQFLFEYFSETQRNKGNFPGRFSGRQFSNSRSEMNVSTLELGDSALYLCASSLAGGGGEQYFGPGTRLTVT.